A single sample is the source of the 11 T cell receptor beta chains below, sequenced in a study of shared clonotypes between healthy human individuals. The protocol was immunoSEQ multiplex PCR, while the TCRdb copy is restricted to in-frame clones and leaves out a portion. The data show 2.5 million or so clones, with about 92% seen just once and more than 0.12% held by the top ten. Sequenced material: naive CD4+ T cells sorted from blood. Subset denoted: CD45RA+ positively selected. These receptors were obtained from a young man in good health.

V is TRBV25-1 and J is TRBJ1-2; 7 positions agree with TRBD1. The CDR3 loop spans 16 amino acids. Looked up from germline, CDR1 is MGHDK and CDR2 is SYGVNS. The trim removed 5 bases at V and 6 bases at J, leaving 15 bases unmatched. In DNA, the CDR3 is TGTGCCAGCAGTACCCTCGGTGAGGGGGCCGGGGATGGCTACACCTTC. Translated: CASSTLGEGAGDGYTF.

The chain is built from TRBV5-8 and TRBJ1-5; D not resolved. Germline V gene sequence: CDR1 SGHTS, CDR2 YDEGEE. This CDR3 has 17 residues. Trimming pared 0 bases from V and 1 base from J, leaving 14 bases between. In nucleotides, the CDR3 is TGTGCCAGCAGCTTGGGAGAGGGTATGGTAAGCAATCAGCCCCAGCATTTT. Translation: CASSLGEGMVSNQPQHF.

The CDR3 is CASSPYPTGRGTEAFF. Written as DNA, the CDR3 is TGTGCCAGCAGTCCTTATCCGACAGGTCGAGGGACTGAAGCTTTCTTT. The V gene is TRBV27, the J gene TRBJ1-1, with D possibly TRBD1 on 6 matching bases. Trimming left V 5 bases short and J 5 bases short, with 21 bases between. The CDR3 has 16 residues. CDR1 and CDR2 from the germline V gene are MNHEY and SMNVEV (reference sequence).

As regards this clone: This sequence may be a read error, since a much larger clone differs from it by one base. The chain carries TRBV7-9 and TRBJ1-4; D remains ambiguous. Germline CDR1 reads SEHNR; CDR2 reads FQNEAQ (reference sequence). Trimming cost V 1 base and J 7 bases, with 4 bases left between them. CDR3 length: 12 residues. CDR3 sequence: CASSLEGEKLFF. The CDR3 bases are TGTGCCAGCAGCTTAGAAGGTGAAAAACTGTTTTTT.

The chain is built from TRBV30 and TRBJ2-2; D gene unclear. CDR1 and CDR2 from the germline V gene are GTSNPN and SVGIG (reference sequence). This CDR3 is built from 16 residues. The V and J ends lost 0 bases and 1 base respectively, with 12 bases between them. This CDR3 reads CAWSVKNWGNTGELFF. As DNA, the CDR3 is TGTGCCTGGAGTGTTAAAAATTGGGGGAACACCGGGGAGCTGTTTTTT.

Comments on this clone: At the DNA level, this CDR3 is encoded by other sequences in the same sample as well. The CDR3 DNA reads as TGTGCCAGCAGTCCCCGACAGGGGAGAGAGACCCAGTACTTC. Encoded protein: CASSPRQGRETQYF. V gene TRBV27 combines with J gene TRBJ2-5, with 8 positions matching TRBD1. The CDR3 has 14 residues. Losses at the gene ends were 5 bases for V and 4 bases for J; bases not matched to a gene: 6. Per germline, CDR1 MNHEY and CDR2 SMNVEV (reference sequence).

This clone was observed a single time. The rearrangement joins TRBV7-2 to TRBJ2-1; the match to TRBD2 covers 11 bases. Trimming took 5 bases from V and 6 from J; bases not matched to a gene: 9. The germline V gene encodes CDR1 SGHTA and CDR2 FQGNSA. The CDR3 has 16 residues. The CDR3 sequence: CASSPSTSGIGNEQFF. In DNA, the CDR3 is TGTGCCAGCAGCCCCTCGACTAGCGGGATAGGCAATGAGCAGTTCTTC.

The table lists this clone with a count of one. The rearrangement uses TRBV6-1 and TRBJ1-2; D is unclear. Deletions cut 8 bases from V and 7 bases from J, with 20 bases between. Germline V lookup: CDR1 MNHNS, CDR2 SASEGT. The CDR3 extends over 14 amino acids. In nucleotides, the CDR3 is TGTGCCAGCGTTTCGGGAGTCGGAGAAGGTGGCTACACCTTC. Its translation: CASVSGVGEGGYTF.

The chain combines TRBV19 with TRBJ2-2; 9 bases map to TRBD1. The CDR3 loop spans 16 amino acids. After removal of 3 bases from V and 5 bases from J, the junction contained 7 bases not matched to a gene. CDR1 is LNHDA, CDR2 SQIVND, per germline (reference sequence). Here the CDR3 reads CASSMSNRGRTGELFF. The CDR3 DNA follows: TGTGCCAGTAGTATGTCGAACAGGGGGCGGACCGGGGAGCTGTTTTTT.

V is TRBV30 and J is TRBJ2-3, with 8 bases that match TRBD1. V lost 4 bases to trimming and J lost 2 bases; unmatched junction nucleotides: 5. The CDR3 totals 14 residues. In germline, CDR1 is GTSNPN, CDR2 SVGIG (reference sequence). CDR3 sequence (DNA): TGTGCCTGGAACCTACAGGGGGTCACAGATACGCAGTATTTT. Protein sequence: CAWNLQGVTDTQYF.

This clone has just a few counts. The chain has TRBV21-1 and TRBJ1-1. TRBV21-1 is classified as a pseudogene. The CDR3 length is 10 residues. CDR3 coding DNA: TGTGCCAGCACCTTGGAGGAAGCTTTCTTT. It specifies CASTLEEAFF.